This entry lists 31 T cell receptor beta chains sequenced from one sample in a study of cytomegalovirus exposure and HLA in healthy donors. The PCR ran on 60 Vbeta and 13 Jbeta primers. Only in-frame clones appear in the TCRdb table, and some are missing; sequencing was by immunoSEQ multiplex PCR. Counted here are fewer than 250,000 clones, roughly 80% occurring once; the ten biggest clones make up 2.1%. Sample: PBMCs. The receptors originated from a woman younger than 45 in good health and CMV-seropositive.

The CDR3 nucleotides read TGTGCCTTCCTAAGGACAGTCCCAGTCCACACCGGGGAGCTGTTTTTT. It translates to CAFLRTVPVHTGELFF. The gene calls are TRBV28 and TRBJ2-2; maybe TRBD1 (6 bases). V lost 11 bases and J 3 bases, leaving 22 bases between the germline ends. Germline lookup yields CDR1 MDHEN and CDR2 SYDVKM. This CDR3 comprises 16 residues.

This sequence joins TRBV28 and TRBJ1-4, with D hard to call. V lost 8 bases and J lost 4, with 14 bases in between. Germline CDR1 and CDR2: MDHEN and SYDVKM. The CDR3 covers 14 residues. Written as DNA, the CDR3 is TGTGCCAGCTCCTCGTTGGGCATTAATGAAAAACTGTTTTTT. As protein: CASSSLGINEKLFF.

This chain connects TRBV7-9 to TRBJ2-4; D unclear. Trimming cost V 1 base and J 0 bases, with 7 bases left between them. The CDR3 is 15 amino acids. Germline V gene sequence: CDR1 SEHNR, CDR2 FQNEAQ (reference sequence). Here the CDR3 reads CASSLGRVAKNIQYF. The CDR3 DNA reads TGTGCCAGCAGCTTAGGTCGAGTAGCCAAAAACATTCAGTACTTC.

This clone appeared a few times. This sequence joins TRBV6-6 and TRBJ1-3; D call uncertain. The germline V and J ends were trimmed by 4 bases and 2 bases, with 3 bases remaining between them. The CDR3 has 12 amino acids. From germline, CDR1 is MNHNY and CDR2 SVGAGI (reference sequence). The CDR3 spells CASSSAGNTIYF. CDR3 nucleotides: TGTGCCAGCAGTTCTGCTGGAAACACCATATATTTT.

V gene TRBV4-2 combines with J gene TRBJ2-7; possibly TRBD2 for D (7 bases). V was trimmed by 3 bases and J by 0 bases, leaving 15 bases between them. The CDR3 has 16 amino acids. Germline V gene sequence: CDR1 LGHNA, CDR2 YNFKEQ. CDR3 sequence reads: CASSHLGGDNSYEQYF. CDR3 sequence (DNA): TGTGCCAGCAGCCACTTGGGGGGGGACAACTCCTACGAGCAGTACTTC.

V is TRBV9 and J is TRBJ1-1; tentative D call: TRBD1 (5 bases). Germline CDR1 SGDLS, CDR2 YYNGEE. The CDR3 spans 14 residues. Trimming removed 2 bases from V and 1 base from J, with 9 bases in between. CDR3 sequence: CASSVREGNTEAFF. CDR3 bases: TGTGCCAGCAGCGTCAGGGAGGGGAACACTGAAGCTTTCTTT.

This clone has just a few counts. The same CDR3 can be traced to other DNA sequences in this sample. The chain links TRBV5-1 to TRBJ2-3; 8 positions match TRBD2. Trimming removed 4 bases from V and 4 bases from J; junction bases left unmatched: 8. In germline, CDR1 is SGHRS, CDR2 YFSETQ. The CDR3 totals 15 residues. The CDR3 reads CASSPRGGEADTQYF. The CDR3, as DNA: TGCGCCAGCAGCCCTCGGGGGGGGGAGGCAGATACGCAGTATTTT. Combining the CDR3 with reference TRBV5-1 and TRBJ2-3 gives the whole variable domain KAGVTQTPRYLIKTRGQQVTLSCSPISGHRSVSWYQQTPGQGLQFLFEYFSETQRNKGNFPGRFSGRQFSNSRSEMNVSTLELGDSALYLCASSPRGGEADTQYFGPGTRLTVL.

The CDR3 DNA reads TGTGCCAGCAGTGAAGCCATCACAGGGGTCCATGGCTACACCTTC. Amino acids: CASSEAITGVHGYTF. The chain joins TRBV2 to TRBJ1-2, with TRBD1 matching 7 bases. The CDR3 runs 15 residues. Germline V gene data show CDR1 as SNHLY and CDR2 as FYNNEI. V shed 0 bases and J 6 bases; nucleotides not matched to a gene: 7.

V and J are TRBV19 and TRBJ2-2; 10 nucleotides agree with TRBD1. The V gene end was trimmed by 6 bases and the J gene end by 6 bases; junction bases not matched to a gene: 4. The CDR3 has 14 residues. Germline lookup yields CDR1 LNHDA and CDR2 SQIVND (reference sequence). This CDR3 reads CASRPDRGAGELFF. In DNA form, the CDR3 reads TGTGCCAGTAGACCGGACAGGGGGGCCGGGGAGCTGTTTTTT.

CDR3 loop: CASSWTGELPLHF. The CDR3 DNA sequence: TGTGCCAGCAGTTGGACAGGGGAGTTACCCCTCCACTTT. The J gene is TRBJ1-6, the V gene TRBV27, with 9 bases lining up with TRBD1. Germline values: CDR1 MNHEY, CDR2 SMNVEV (reference sequence). Losses at the gene ends were 4 bases for V and 12 bases for J; bases not matched to a gene: 4. The CDR3 loop spans 13 amino acids.

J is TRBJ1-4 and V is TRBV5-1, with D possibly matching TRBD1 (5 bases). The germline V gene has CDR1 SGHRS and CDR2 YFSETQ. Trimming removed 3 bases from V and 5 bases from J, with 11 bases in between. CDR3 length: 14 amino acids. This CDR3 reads CASSSPGGNEKLFF. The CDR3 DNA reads TGCGCCAGCAGCTCTCCGGGGGGAAATGAAAAACTGTTTTTT.

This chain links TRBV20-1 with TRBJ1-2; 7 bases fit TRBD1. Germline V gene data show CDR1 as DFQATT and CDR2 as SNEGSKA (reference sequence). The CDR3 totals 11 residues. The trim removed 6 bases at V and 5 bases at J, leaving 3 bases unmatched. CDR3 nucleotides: TGCAGTGCCGGGACAGCTTATGGCTACACCTTC. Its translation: CSAGTAYGYTF.

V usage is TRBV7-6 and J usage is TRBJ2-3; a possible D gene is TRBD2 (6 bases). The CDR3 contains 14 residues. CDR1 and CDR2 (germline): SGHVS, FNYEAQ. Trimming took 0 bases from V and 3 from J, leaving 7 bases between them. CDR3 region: CASSLAGGTDTQYF. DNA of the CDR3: TGTGCCAGCAGCTTAGCGGGGGGAACAGATACGCAGTATTTT.

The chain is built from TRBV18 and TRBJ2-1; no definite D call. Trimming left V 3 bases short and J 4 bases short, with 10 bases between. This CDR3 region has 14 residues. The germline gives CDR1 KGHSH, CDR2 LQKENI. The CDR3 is CASSPAGFYNEQFF. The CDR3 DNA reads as TGTGCCAGCTCACCTGCAGGTTTTTACAATGAGCAGTTCTTC.

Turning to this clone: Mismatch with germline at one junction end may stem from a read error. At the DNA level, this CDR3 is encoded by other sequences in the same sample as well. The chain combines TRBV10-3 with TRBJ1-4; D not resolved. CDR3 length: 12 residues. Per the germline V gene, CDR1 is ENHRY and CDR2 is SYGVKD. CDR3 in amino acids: CAISGGNEKLFF. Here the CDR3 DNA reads TGTGCTATCAGTGGAGGGAATGAAAAACTGTTTTTT.

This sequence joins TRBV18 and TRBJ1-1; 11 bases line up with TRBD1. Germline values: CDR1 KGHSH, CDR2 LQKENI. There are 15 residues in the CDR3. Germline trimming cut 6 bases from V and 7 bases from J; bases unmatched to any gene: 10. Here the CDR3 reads CASSPGQGAIGEAFF. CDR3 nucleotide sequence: TGTGCCAGCTCCCCTGGACAGGGGGCAATTGGTGAAGCTTTCTTT.

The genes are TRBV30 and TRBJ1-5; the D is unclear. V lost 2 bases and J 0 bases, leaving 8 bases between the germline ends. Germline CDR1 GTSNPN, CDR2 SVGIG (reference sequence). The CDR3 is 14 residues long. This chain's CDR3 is CAWSTGNSNQPQHF. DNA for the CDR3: TGTGCCTGGAGTACGGGAAATAGCAATCAGCCCCAGCATTTT. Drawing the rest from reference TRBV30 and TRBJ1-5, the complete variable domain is SQTIHQWPATLVQPVGSPLSLECTVEGTSNPNLYWYRQAAGRGLQLLFYSVGIGQISSEVPQNLSASRPQDRQFILSSKKLLLSDSGFYLCAWSTGNSNQPQHFGDGTRLSIL.

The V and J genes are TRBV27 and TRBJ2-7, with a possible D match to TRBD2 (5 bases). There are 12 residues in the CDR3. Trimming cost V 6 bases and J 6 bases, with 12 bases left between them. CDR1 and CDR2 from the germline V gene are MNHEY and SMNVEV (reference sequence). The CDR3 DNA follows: TGTGCCAGCAGCAGGACTCCCAGCGAGCAGTACTTC. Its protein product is CASSRTPSEQYF.

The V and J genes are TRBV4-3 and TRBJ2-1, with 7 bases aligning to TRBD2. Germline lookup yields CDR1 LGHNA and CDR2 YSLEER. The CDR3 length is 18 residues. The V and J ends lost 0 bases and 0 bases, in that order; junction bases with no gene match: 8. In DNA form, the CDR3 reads TGCGCCAGCAGCCAAGATCGGTGGGGGGGTAGCTCCTACAATGAGCAGTTCTTC. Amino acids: CASSQDRWGGSSYNEQFF.

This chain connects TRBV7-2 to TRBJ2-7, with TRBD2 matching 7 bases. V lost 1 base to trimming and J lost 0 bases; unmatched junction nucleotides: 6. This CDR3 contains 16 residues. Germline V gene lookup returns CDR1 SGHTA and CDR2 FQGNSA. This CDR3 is CASSLVGPGGSYEQYF. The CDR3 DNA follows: TGTGCCAGCAGCTTAGTCGGACCGGGGGGCTCCTACGAGCAGTACTTC. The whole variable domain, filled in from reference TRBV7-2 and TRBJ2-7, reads GAGVSQSPSNKVTEKGKDVELRCDPISGHTALYWYRQSLGQGLEFLIYFQGNSAPDKSGLPSDRFSAERTGGSVSTLTIQRTQQEDSAVYLCASSLVGPGGSYEQYFGPGTRLTVT.

DNA for the CDR3: TGCGCCAGCAGCTTGGGACAGGACATCGACGAGCAGTACTTC. Encoded protein: CASSLGQDIDEQYF. The chain carries TRBV5-1 and TRBJ2-7; possible D gene TRBD1, 6 bases. The CDR3 runs 14 residues. The germline CDR1 and CDR2 sequences are SGHRS and YFSETQ. The V and J ends lost 0 bases and 5 bases respectively, with 12 bases between them.

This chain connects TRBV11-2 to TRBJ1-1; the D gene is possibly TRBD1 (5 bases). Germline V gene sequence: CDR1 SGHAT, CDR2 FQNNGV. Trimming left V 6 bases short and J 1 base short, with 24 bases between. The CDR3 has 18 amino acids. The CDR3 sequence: CASRTRAGGNTANTEAFF. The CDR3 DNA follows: TGTGCCAGCAGGACAAGAGCCGGGGGTAACACGGCGAACACTGAAGCTTTCTTT.

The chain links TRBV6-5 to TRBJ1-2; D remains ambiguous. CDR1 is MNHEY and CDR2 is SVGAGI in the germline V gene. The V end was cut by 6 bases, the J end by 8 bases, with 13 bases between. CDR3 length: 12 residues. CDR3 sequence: CASRESVGGYTF. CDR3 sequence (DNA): TGTGCCAGCAGGGAGTCTGTTGGGGGCTACACCTTC.

The CDR3 sequence: CASTGNYGYTF. The CDR3 region has the DNA TGTGCTTCGACAGGGAACTATGGCTACACCTTC. J is TRBJ1-2 and V is TRBV5-6; 7 bases map to TRBD1. From germline, CDR1 is SGHDT and CDR2 YYEEEE. The CDR3 is 11 amino acids.

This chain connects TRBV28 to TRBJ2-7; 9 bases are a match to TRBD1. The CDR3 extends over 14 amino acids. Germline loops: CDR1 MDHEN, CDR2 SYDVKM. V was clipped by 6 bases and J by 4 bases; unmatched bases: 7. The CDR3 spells CASRTRQGGYEQYF. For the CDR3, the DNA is TGTGCCAGCAGGACACGACAGGGGGGGTACGAGCAGTACTTC.

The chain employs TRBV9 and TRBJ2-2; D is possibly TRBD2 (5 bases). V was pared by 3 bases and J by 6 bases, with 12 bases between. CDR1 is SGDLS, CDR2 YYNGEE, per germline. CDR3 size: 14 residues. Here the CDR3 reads CASSAYGLPGELFF. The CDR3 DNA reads TGTGCCAGCAGCGCTTACGGACTCCCCGGGGAGCTGTTTTTT.

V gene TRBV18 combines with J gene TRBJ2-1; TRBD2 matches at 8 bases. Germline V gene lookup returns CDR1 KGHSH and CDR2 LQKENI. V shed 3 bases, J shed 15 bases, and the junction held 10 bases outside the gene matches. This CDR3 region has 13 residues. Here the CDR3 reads CASSPATGGPGFF. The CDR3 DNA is TGTGCCAGCTCACCCGCGACGGGGGGGCCCGGGTTCTTC.

The CDR3 region is CASSLGGTGGYGYTF. In DNA form, the CDR3 reads TGTGCCAGCAGCTTAGGGGGGACAGGGGGCTATGGCTACACCTTC. The chain recombines TRBV7-6 with TRBJ1-2; TRBD1 aligns across 11 bases. The germline V gene encodes CDR1 SGHVS and CDR2 FNYEAQ. The ends lost 1 base at V and 4 bases at J; junction bases unmatched: 2. This CDR3 has 15 amino acids.

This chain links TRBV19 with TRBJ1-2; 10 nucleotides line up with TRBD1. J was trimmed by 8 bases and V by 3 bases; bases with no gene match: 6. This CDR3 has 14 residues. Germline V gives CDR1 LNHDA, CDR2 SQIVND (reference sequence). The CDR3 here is CASSIRDRGRGYTF. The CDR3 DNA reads TGTGCCAGTAGTATCCGGGACAGGGGTCGCGGCTACACCTTC.

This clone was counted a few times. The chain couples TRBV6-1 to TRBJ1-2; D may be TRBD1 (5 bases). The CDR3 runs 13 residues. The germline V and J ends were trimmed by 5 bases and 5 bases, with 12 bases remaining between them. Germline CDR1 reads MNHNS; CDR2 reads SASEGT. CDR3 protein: CASSPRDLYGYTF. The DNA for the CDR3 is TGTGCCAGCAGTCCCCGGGACTTGTATGGCTACACCTTC.

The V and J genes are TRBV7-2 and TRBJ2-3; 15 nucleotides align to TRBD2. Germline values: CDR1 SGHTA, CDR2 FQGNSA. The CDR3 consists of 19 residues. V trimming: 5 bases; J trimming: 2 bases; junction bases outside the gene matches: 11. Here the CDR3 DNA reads TGTGCCAGCAGCCCCGGACTAGCGGGGGGGCCCCCTCTCACAGATACGCAGTATTTT. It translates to CASSPGLAGGPPLTDTQYF.